This T cell receptor (beta chain) stems from a study of regulatory T cells in long-lasting Graves disease. This CDR3 is 15 amino acids long. Germline V CDR1 and CDR2: SGHNT, YYREEE (reference sequence). The V end was cut by 4 bases, the J end by 0 bases, with 11 bases between. As for time point: persistent/refractory GD, antithyroid drugs over 5 years with positive TRAb. RNA from PBMCs was the source of the TCR library. The source of the patients was an endocrinology department in Xi'an, China. Arm-PCR of CDR3 regions with iRepertoire HTBI primers generated TCR beta libraries. TCRdb re-called the multiplex PCR reads with MiXCR, one entry per CDR3 protein. The sample records about 460,000 distinct CDR3 sequences, 22% being singletons.

Source: peripheral blood mononuclear cells (PBMCs), taken when the disease was refractory, from a patient treated with antithyroid drugs. The clonotype comes from a female donor with Graves disease. The J gene is TRBJ2-4, the V gene TRBV5-4; D is perhaps TRBD1 or TRBD2 (5 bases each). The CDR3 DNA sequence: TGTGCCAGCAGCGATCAGAGGGGAGCCAAAAACATTCAGTACTTC. Its translation: CASSDQRGAKNIQYF.